This section outlines one T cell receptor (beta chain) sequence together with its context. Clones were sequenced by immunoSEQ multiplex PCR, and TCRdb holds only the in-frame ones, with some missing. Altogether approximately 150,000 clones are present, around 88% being singletons, with the ten largest covering over 4.5%. Per germline, CDR1 MNHEY and CDR2 SVGEGT. The CDR3 covers 17 residues. Trimming at V came to 4 bases and at J to 3 bases, leaving 11 bases not matched to a gene. These data belong to a study of blood T cell repertoires in COVID-19. About the study: Samples taken during acute and convalescent COVID-19 were collected in the United States, Italy and Spain. T cells, B-cell-depleted T cells, or PBMCs provided the cDNA or gDNA that served as material.

Material for sequencing was peripheral blood. This TCR came from a human donor in a cohort sampled during active COVID-19. This sequence joins TRBV6-2 or TRBV6-3 and TRBJ2-7; 11 bases align to TRBD1. The CDR3 DNA reads as TGTGCCAGCAGTTTTTCCACACGGACAGGGGGCCTCTACGAGCAGTACTTC. It codes for CASSFSTRTGGLYEQYF.